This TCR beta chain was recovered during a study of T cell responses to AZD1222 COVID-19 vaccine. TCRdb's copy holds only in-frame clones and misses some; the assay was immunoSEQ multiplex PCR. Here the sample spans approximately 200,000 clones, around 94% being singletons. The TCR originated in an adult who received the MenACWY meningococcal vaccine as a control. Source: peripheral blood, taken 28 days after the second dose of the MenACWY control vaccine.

CDR3 sequence reads: CASSSAWDSYNEQFF. CDR3 in DNA: TGTGCCAGCAGCTCGGCTTGGGACTCCTACAATGAGCAGTTCTTC. The rearrangement joins TRBV6-5 to TRBJ2-1; no clear D. The length of the CDR3 is 15 residues. Germline V lookup: CDR1 MNHEY, CDR2 SVGAGI. Trimming pared 6 bases from V and 0 bases from J, leaving 12 bases between.